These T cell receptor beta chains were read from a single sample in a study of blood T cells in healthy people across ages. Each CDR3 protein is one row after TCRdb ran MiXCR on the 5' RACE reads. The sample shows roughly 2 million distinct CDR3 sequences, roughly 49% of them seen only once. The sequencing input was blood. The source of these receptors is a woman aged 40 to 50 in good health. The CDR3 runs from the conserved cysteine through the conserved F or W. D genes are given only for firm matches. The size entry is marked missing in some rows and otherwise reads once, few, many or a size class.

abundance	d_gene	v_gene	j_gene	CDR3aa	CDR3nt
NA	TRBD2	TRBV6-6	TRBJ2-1	CASMSGGPYEQFF	TGTGCCAGCATGTCGGGGGGGCCTTATGAGCAGTTCTTC
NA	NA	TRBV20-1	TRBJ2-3	CSARGRAGEGDTQYF	TGCAGTGCAAGAGGGAGGGCAGGGGAAGGAGATACGCAGTATTTT
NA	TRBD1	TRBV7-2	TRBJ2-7	CASSLGAGGIYEQYF	TGTGCCAGCAGCTTAGGGGCAGGGGGCATCTACGAGCAGTACTTC
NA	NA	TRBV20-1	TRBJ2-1	CSASPTTRLGETQFF	TGCAGTGCTAGCCCAACAACGCGCTTGGGGGAGACCCAGTTCTTC
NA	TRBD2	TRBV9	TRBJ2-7	CASSVEELAGYNEQYF	TGTGCCAGCAGCGTAGAGGAACTAGCGGGTTACAATGAGCAGTACTTC
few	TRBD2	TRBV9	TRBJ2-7	CASSVGLAGGYEQYF	TGTGCCAGCAGCGTAGGTCTAGCGGGGGGCTACGAGCAGTACTTC
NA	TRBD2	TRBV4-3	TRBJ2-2	CASSQKSWRGGITGELFF	TGCGCCAGCAGTCAGAAGAGCTGGCGGGGGGGGATAACCGGGGAGCTGTTTTTT
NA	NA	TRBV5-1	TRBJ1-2	CASSLWAGGATGGYTF	TGCGCCAGCAGCTTGTGGGCCGGCGGGGCTACAGGTGGCTACACCTTC
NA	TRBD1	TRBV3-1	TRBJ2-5	CASSQGQVRGETQYF	TGTGCCAGCAGCCAGGGACAGGTTCGGGGAGAGACCCAGTACTTC
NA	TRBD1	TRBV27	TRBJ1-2	CASSFGQATGNGYTF	TGTGCCAGCAGTTTCGGTCAAGCGACAGGGAATGGCTACACCTTC
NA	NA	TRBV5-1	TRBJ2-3	CASSLALDRTDTQYF	TGCGCCAGCAGCTTGGCCTTGGACCGCACAGATACGCAGTATTTT
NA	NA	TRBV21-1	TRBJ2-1	CASSKARRGNYNEQFF	TGTGCCAGCAGCAAAGCGCGAAGGGGTAACTACAATGAGCAGTTCTTC
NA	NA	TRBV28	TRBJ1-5	CASRGAGNQPQHF	TGTGCCAGCCGGGGGGCCGGCAATCAGCCCCAGCATTTT
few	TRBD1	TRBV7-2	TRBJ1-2	CASSLEYRGDGYTF	TGTGCCAGCAGCTTAGAGTACAGGGGGGATGGCTACACCTTC
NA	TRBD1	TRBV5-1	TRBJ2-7	CASRMGQTSYEQYF	TGCGCCAGCAGGATGGGACAGACTTCCTACGAGCAGTACTTC
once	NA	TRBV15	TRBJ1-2	CATSRARDTYDGYTF	TGTGCCACCAGCAGAGCTCGGGACACCTATGATGGCTACACCTTC
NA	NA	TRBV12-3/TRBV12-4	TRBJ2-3	CASSSQQSGGDTQYF	TGTGCCAGCAGTTCCCAGCAGTCTGGAGGAGATACGCAGTATTTT
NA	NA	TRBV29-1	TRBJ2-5	CSVEEMVGRPQYF	TGCAGCGTTGAAGAGATGGTCGGAAGGCCCCAGTACTTC
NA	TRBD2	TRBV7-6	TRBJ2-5	CASQVGGSMETQYF	TGTGCCAGCCAGGTCGGGGGGTCAATGGAGACCCAGTACTTC
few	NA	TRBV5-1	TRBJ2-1	CASSLGLRASPYNEQFF	TGCGCCAGCAGCTTGGGGCTGAGGGCTAGCCCCTACAATGAGCAGTTCTTC
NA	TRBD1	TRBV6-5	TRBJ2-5	CASSYGTEYPETQYF	TGTGCCAGCAGTTACGGGACAGAATACCCAGAGACCCAGTACTTC
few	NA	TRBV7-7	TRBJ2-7	CASSLVLTDEQYF	TGTGCTAGCAGCTTAGTCCTGACGGACGAGCAGTACTTC
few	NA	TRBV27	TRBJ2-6	CASSLWVGGGANVLTF	TGTGCCAGCAGTTTATGGGTGGGCGGTGGGGCCAACGTCCTGACTTTC
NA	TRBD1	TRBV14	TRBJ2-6	CASSFRRQGATGANVLTF	TGTGCCAGCAGCTTTAGGAGACAGGGGGCAACTGGGGCCAACGTCCTGACTTTC
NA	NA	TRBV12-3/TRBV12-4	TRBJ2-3	CASNDSGFTDTQYF	TGTGCCAGCAATGACTCGGGGTTCACAGATACGCAGTATTTT
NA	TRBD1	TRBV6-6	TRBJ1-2	CASITGGGGYTF	TGTGCCAGCATTACAGGGGGCGGCGGCTACACCTTC
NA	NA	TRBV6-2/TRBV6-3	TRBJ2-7	CASTQASYEQYF	TGTGCCAGCACTCAGGCCTCCTACGAGCAGTACTTC
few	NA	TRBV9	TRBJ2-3	CASSTRPRAGGSDTQYF	TGTGCCAGCAGCACCAGACCTCGGGCAGGGGGGTCAGATACGCAGTATTTT
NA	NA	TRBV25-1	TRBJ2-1	CASSGISGEQFF	TGTGCCAGCAGTGGGATCAGTGGTGAGCAGTTCTTC
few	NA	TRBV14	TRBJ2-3	CASSQVVSDTQYF	TGTGCCAGCAGCCAGGTCGTATCAGATACGCAGTATTTT
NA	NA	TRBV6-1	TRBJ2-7	CASSEAEGTYYEQYF	TGTGCCAGCAGTGAAGCAGAAGGGACCTACTACGAGCAGTACTTC
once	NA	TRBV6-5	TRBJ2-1	CASSYSRGNWGEQFF	TGTGCCAGCAGTTACTCGAGAGGGAATTGGGGTGAGCAGTTCTTC
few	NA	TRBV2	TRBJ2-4	CASSEVGEAKNIQYF	TGTGCCAGCAGTGAAGTCGGGGAGGCCAAAAACATTCAGTACTTC
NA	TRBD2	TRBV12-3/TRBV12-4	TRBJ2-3	CASTLGGDTDTQYF	TGTGCCAGCACATTGGGGGGGGACACAGATACGCAGTATTTT
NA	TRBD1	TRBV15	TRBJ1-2	CATSSASLRGRMRPGYTF	TGTGCCACCAGCAGCGCCTCCCTGAGGGGGCGGATGAGGCCCGGCTACACCTTC
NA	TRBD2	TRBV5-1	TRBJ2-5	CASSWTSGGSLAYNEQYF	TGCGCCAGCAGCTGGACTAGCGGGGGGTCCCTAGCCTACAATGAGCAGTACTTC
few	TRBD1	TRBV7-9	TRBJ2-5	CASSLGTGIWETQYF	TGTGCCAGCAGCTTAGGGACAGGGATTTGGGAGACCCAGTACTTC
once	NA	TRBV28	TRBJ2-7	CASSRGGKSYEQYF	TGTGCCAGCAGTCGAGGGGGGAAGTCCTACGAGCAGTACTTC